This passage covers 8 T cell receptor beta chains from one sample sequenced in a study of blood T cell repertoires in COVID-19. This table comes from immunoSEQ multiplex PCR, and its TCRdb copy is limited to in-frame clones, with some not included. The sample carries approximately 90,000 clones, approximately 86% recorded once. Material for sequencing was peripheral blood. Receptor source: an elderly man with active or convalescent COVID-19.

The CDR3 reads CATRTANYGYTF. The DNA for the CDR3 is TGTGCCACCAGGACAGCTAACTATGGCTACACCTTC. The chain couples TRBV10-3 to TRBJ1-2; maybe TRBD1 (6 bases). Germline CDR1 ENHRY, CDR2 SYGVKD. V was pared by 10 bases and J by 0 bases, with 9 bases between. CDR3 length: 12 amino acids.

The V and J genes are TRBV7-2 and TRBJ2-5; D is unresolved. Germline CDR1 reads SGHTA; CDR2 reads FQGNSA. CDR3 length: 14 amino acids. Trimming shortened V by 4 bases and J by 5 bases, and 14 bases separated the two germline ends. The CDR3 loop is CASSSVRVSETQYF. The CDR3 coding sequence is TGTGCCAGCAGCTCAGTCCGGGTTTCGGAGACCCAGTACTTC.

The CDR3 nucleotides are TGTGCCAGCAGCCAAGCAGGGTTCGGAAACACCATATATTTT. It codes for CASSQAGFGNTIYF. The chain links TRBV3-1 (or the pseudogene TRBV3-2) to TRBJ1-3; a weak D match, TRBD1 (5 bases). V lost 1 base and J lost 4, with 8 bases in between. The CDR3 contains 14 residues. Germline-derived CDR1 and CDR2 are LGHDT and YNNKEL (reference sequence).

The rearrangement links TRBV19 to TRBJ2-7, with D perhaps matching TRBD1 (5 bases). V was pared by 3 bases and J by 2 bases, with 14 bases between. This CDR3 comprises 15 residues. Germline V lookup: CDR1 LNHDA, CDR2 SQIVND (reference sequence). The CDR3 region is CASSILDRQTYEQYF. The CDR3 DNA sequence: TGTGCCAGTAGTATTCTTGACAGACAAACCTACGAGCAGTACTTC.

A few counts support this clone. V gene TRBV6-5 combines with J gene TRBJ1-2; D ambiguous. The CDR3 is made up of 13 amino acids. Germline V CDR1 and CDR2: MNHEY, SVGAGI. V was clipped by 7 bases and J by 2 bases, with 11 bases between them. In DNA form, the CDR3 reads TGTGCCAGCACCCCCGGGGTAAACTATGGCTACACCTTC. Translation gives CASTPGVNYGYTF.

The chain is built from TRBV15 and TRBJ1-3; TRBD1 might be the D (5 bases). V shed 3 bases and J shed 2 bases, with 17 bases lying between them. The CDR3 totals 17 residues. Germline CDR1 reads LNHNV; CDR2 reads YYDKDF (reference sequence). For the CDR3, the DNA is TGTGCCACCAGCAGGGATTCGGGACTCGGCACTGGAAACACCATATATTTT. Translated, it gives CATSRDSGLGTGNTIYF. Looking up the rest from reference TRBV15 and TRBJ1-3 gives the full variable domain: DAMVIQNPRYQVTQFGKPVTLSCSQTLNHNVMYWYQQKSSQAPKLLFHYYDKDFNNEADTPDNFQSRRPNTSFCFLDIRSPGLGDTAMYLCATSRDSGLGTGNTIYFGEGSWLTVV.

The genes are TRBV3-1 (or the pseudogene TRBV3-2) and TRBJ1-3, with unresolved D. The V and J ends lost 1 base and 0 bases respectively, with 22 bases between them. Germline V gene sequence: CDR1 LGHDT, CDR2 YNNKEL (reference sequence). The CDR3 covers 20 residues. CDR3 sequence reads: CASSQGPITSGWSSGNTIYF. In DNA, the CDR3 is TGTGCCAGCAGCCAAGGTCCCATTACAAGCGGATGGAGCTCTGGAAACACCATATATTTT.

V and J are TRBV19 and TRBJ2-7, with 9 bases identical to TRBD1. V lost 6 bases and J lost 2; bases outside the gene matches: 5. The CDR3 is 14 residues long. CDR1 is LNHDA and CDR2 is SQIVND in the germline V gene (reference sequence). The CDR3 bases are TGTGCCAGTAGGAGGGGACAGGGAACCTACGAGCAGTACTTC. Translating gives CASRRGQGTYEQYF.